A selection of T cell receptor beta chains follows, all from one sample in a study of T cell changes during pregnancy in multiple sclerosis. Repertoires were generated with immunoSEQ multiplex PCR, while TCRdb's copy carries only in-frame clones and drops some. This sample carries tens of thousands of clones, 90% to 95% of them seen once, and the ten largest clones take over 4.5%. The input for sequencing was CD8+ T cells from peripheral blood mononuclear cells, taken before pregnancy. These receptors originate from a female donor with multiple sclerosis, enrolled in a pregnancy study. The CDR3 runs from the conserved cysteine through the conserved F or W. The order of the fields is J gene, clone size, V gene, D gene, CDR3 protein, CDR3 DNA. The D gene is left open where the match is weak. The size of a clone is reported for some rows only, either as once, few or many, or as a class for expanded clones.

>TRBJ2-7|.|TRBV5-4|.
CASSRDNYEQYF
TGTGCCAGCAGCCGCGATAACTACGAGCAGTACTTC
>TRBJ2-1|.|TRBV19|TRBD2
CASTPGGAYNEQFF
TGTGCCAGCACCCCCGGGGGGGCTTACAATGAGCAGTTCTTC
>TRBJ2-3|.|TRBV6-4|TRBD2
CASSPEAGGPADTQYF
TGTGCCAGCAGCCCCGAGGCGGGGGGGCCCGCAGATACGCAGTATTTT
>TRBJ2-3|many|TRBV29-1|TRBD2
CSVGAGEEDTQYF
TGCAGCGTTGGGGCGGGGGAGGAAGATACGCAGTATTTT
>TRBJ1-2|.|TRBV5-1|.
CASTLGGPHYGYTF
TGCGCCAGCACTCTCGGGGGGCCTCACTATGGCTACACCTTC
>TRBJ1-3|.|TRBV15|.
CATSRDVEGWNTIYF
TGTGCCACCAGCAGAGATGTCGAGGGTTGGAACACCATATATTTT
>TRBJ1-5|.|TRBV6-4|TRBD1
CASRTRTGVFSNQPQHF
TGTGCCAGCAGGACCCGGACAGGGGTTTTTAGCAATCAGCCCCAGCATTTT
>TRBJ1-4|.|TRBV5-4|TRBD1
CASSTPGQGRGEKLFF
TGTGCCAGCAGCACCCCGGGACAGGGACGCGGGGAAAAACTGTTTTTT
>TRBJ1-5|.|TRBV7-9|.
CASSPQYSNQPQHF
TGTGCCAGCAGCCCACAGTATAGCAATCAGCCCCAGCATTTT
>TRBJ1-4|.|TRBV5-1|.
CASSLGGGLLEKLFF
TGCGCCAGCAGCTTGGGGGGGGGACTCCTTGAAAAACTGTTTTTT
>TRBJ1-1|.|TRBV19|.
CASSIEAITEAFF
TGTGCCAGTAGTATTGAGGCCATCACTGAAGCTTTCTTT
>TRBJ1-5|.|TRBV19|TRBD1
CASTLDRGQAENQPQHF
TGTGCCAGTACCCTTGACCGGGGACAGGCGGAGAATCAGCCCCAGCATTTT
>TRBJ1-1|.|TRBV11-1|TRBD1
CASTPTPGTGDTEAFF
TGTGCCAGCACGCCAACGCCCGGGACAGGGGACACTGAAGCTTTCTTT
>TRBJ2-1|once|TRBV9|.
CASSVGGAGEQFF
TGTGCCAGCAGCGTGGGGGGGGCGGGTGAGCAGTTCTTC
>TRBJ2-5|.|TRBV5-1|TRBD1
CASSFSGTEVLDF
TGCGCCAGCAGCTTCTCCGGGACAGAAGTGTTGGACTTC
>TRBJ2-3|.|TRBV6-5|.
CASSSSLTRTDTQYF
TGTGCCAGCAGTTCCTCCCTTACGAGAACAGATACGCAGTATTTT
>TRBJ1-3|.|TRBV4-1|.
CASSPQSGGNTIYF
TGCGCCAGCAGCCCTCAGAGCGGAGGAAACACCATATATTTT
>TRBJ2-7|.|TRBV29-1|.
CSVEATETYEQYF
TGCAGCGTTGAAGCCACGGAGACCTACGAGCAGTACTTC
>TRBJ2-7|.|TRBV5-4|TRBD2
CASSGGLADSYEQYF
TGTGCCAGCAGCGGGGGACTAGCGGACTCCTACGAGCAGTACTTC
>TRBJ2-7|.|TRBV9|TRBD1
CASSVAGQGYEQYF
TGTGCCAGCAGCGTAGCGGGACAGGGATACGAGCAGTACTTC